The T cell receptor (beta chain) under discussion was sequenced for a study of shared clonotypes between healthy human individuals. The protocol was immunoSEQ multiplex PCR, while the TCRdb copy is restricted to in-frame clones and leaves out a portion. Here the sample spans under 1,100,000 clones, approximately 80% being singletons. Investigators divided CD4+ cells into CD45RA+ naive and CD45RA-negative memory subsets. The sequence derives from a young man in good health. Some clones in this sample may be carry-over from other donors' samples. The sample taken for sequencing was memory CD4+ T cells from PBMCs. As to subset: CD45RA-negative fraction.

The CDR3 nucleotides read TGTGCCAGCAGCTTAGGGCTCGATCGGGCCACAGATACGCAGTATTTT. This sequence encodes CASSLGLDRATDTQYF. This rearrangement joins TRBV11-3 to TRBJ2-3; D call uncertain. This CDR3 is 16 amino acids long. V lost 1 base, J lost 2 bases, and 13 bases lay in between. The V gene's germline CDR1 is SGHNT and CDR2 YENEEA.